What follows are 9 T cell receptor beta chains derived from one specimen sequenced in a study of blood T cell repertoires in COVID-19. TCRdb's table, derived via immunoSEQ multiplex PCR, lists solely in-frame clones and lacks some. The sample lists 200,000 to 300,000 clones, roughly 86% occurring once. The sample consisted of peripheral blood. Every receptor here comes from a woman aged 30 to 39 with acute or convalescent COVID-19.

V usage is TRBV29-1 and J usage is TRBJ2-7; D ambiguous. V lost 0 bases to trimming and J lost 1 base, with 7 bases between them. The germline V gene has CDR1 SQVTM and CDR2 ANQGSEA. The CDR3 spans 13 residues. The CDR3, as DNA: TGCAGCGTTGAAGAGGGCCTGTCCTACGAGCAGTACTTC. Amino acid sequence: CSVEEGLSYEQYF.

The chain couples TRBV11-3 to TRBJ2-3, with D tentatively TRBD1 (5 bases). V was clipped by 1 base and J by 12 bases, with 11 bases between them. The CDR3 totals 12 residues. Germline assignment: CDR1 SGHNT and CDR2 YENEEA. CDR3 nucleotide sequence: TGTGCCAGCAGCTTAGGGTCAGGGATCCAGTATTTT. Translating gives CASSLGSGIQYF.

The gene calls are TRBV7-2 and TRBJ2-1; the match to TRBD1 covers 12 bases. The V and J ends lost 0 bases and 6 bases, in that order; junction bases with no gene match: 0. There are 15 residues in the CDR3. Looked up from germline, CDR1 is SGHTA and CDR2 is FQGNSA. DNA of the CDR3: TGTGCCAGCAGCTTAGCGGGACAGGGGGCCAATGAGCAGTTCTTC. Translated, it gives CASSLAGQGANEQFF.

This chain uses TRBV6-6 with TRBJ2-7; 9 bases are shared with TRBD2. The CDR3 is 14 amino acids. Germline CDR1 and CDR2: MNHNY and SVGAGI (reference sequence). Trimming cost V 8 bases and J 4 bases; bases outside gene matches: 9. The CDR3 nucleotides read TGTGCCAGCGGATCGACTAGCGGTTTTTACGAGCAGTACTTC. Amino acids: CASGSTSGFYEQYF.

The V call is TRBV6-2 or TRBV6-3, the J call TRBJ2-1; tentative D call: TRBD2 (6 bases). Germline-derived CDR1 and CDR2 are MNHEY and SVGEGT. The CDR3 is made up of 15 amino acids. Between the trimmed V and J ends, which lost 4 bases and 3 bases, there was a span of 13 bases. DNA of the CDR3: TGTGCCAGCAGTTCACAGGACTATTTCTACAATGAGCAGTTCTTC. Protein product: CASSSQDYFYNEQFF.

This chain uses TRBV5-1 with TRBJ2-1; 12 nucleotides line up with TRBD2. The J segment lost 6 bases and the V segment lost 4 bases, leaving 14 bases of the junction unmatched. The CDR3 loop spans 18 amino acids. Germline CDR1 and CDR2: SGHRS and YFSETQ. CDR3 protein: CASSPMTSGGTAPNEQFF. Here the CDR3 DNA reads TGCGCCAGCAGCCCAATGACTAGCGGGGGTACCGCTCCCAATGAGCAGTTCTTC.

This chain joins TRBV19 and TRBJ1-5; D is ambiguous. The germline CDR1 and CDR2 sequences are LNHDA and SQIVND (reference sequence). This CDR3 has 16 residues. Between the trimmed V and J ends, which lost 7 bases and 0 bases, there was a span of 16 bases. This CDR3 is CASNENTAYSNQPQHF. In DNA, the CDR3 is TGTGCCAGTAATGAAAATACAGCTTATAGCAATCAGCCCCAGCATTTT.

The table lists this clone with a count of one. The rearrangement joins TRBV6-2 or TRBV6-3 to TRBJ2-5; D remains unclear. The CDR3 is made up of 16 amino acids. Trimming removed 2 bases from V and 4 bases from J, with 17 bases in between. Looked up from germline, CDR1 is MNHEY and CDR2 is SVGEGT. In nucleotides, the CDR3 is TGTGCCAGCAGTTACCACATATCAGGAATGCGAGAGACCCAGTACTTC. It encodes CASSYHISGMRETQYF.

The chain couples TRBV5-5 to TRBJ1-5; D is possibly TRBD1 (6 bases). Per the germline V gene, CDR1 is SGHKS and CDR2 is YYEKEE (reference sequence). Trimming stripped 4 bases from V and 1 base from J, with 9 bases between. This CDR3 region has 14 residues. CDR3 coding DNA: TGTGCCAGCAGCGGCACAGGGAGCAATCAGCCCCAGCATTTT. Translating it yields CASSGTGSNQPQHF.